This entry lists 8 T cell receptor beta chains sequenced from one sample in a study of cytomegalovirus exposure and HLA in healthy donors. Amplification used 60 Vbeta primers and 13 Jbeta primers. The repertoire was sequenced with immunoSEQ multiplex PCR; TCRdb's copy has only in-frame clones and lacks some. The top ten hold about 2.9% of the sample, which has 150,000 to 200,000 clones, about 59% seen once. Input material: PBMCs. These TCRs come from a man aged 35-49 years in good health and CMV-seronegative.

V is TRBV7-3 and J is TRBJ2-1; 7 bases align to TRBD2. The CDR3 has 14 amino acids. J lost 6 bases, V lost 5 bases, and 7 bases had no gene match. Germline CDR1 and CDR2: SGHTA and FQGTGA. The CDR3 loop reads CASSPMTSSNEQFF. CDR3 in DNA: TGTGCCAGCAGCCCTATGACTAGCAGCAATGAGCAGTTCTTC.

This chain uses TRBV6-5 with TRBJ2-3; TRBD1 matches at 9 bases. CDR1 is MNHEY and CDR2 is SVGAGI in the germline V gene. This CDR3 is 15 amino acids long. V shed 5 bases, J shed 1 base, and the junction held 4 bases outside the gene matches. The CDR3 protein is CASSPRDRGTDTQYF. In DNA, the CDR3 is TGTGCCAGCAGTCCTCGGGACAGGGGCACAGATACGCAGTATTTT.

This chain uses TRBV4-3 with TRBJ2-7; D is unresolved. In germline, CDR1 is LGHNA, CDR2 YSLEER. The CDR3 loop spans 15 amino acids. Between the trimmed V and J ends, which lost 1 base and 3 bases, there was a span of 13 bases. In DNA, the CDR3 is TGCGCCAGCAGCCAAGCTAGACTCCCCAGCTACGAGCAGTACTTC. It specifies CASSQARLPSYEQYF.

This clone has only a few counts. The chain combines TRBV29-1 with TRBJ1-1; 8 bases are shared with TRBD1. The V segment lost 7 bases and the J segment 10 bases; nucleotides outside the gene matches: 20. The CDR3 loop spans 15 amino acids. Per germline, CDR1 SQVTM and CDR2 ANQGSEA. CDR3 amino acids: CSGEKVLTGGMLAFF. The CDR3 DNA reads TGCAGCGGCGAGAAGGTCCTTACAGGGGGTATGCTAGCTTTCTTT.

This chain connects TRBV6-5 to TRBJ2-7, with TRBD1 identical over 8 bases. The CDR3 has 13 residues. Germline CDR1 is MNHEY and CDR2 is SVGAGI. J gave up 1 base and V 5 bases, and 1 base lay outside the gene matches. This chain's CDR3 is CASSTGGSYEQYF. The CDR3 DNA reads as TGTGCCAGCAGTACAGGGGGTTCCTACGAGCAGTACTTC.

The V and J genes are TRBV28 and TRBJ2-7, with a weak D call TRBD1 (5 bases). Germline CDR1 MDHEN, CDR2 SYDVKM. The V and J ends lost 3 bases and 2 bases respectively, with 8 bases between them. The CDR3 covers 13 residues. The CDR3, as DNA: TGTGCCAGCAGTTTCAGGGCGGCCTACGAGCAGTACTTC. This codes for CASSFRAAYEQYF.

The chain couples TRBV27 to TRBJ2-7; TRBD2 matches 7 bases. Germline V lookup: CDR1 MNHEY, CDR2 SMNVEV (reference sequence). Germline trimming cut 5 bases from V and 7 bases from J; bases unmatched to any gene: 5. This CDR3 has 12 amino acids. The CDR3 loop is CASSPGGEEQYF. The CDR3 DNA follows: TGTGCCAGCAGTCCGGGGGGTGAGGAGCAGTACTTC.

A word on this clone: One end of the junction does not line up with germline, which may come from a read error. This sample includes further DNA sequences coding for the same CDR3. The rearrangement joins TRBV7-7 to TRBJ1-1; weak D call: TRBD1 (5 bases). The V gene's germline CDR1 is SSHAT and CDR2 FNYEAQ (reference sequence). This CDR3 contains 13 residues. For the CDR3, the DNA is TGTGCTAGCAGCTTAGACAGGAACACTGAAGCTTTCTTT. As protein: CASSLDRNTEAFF.